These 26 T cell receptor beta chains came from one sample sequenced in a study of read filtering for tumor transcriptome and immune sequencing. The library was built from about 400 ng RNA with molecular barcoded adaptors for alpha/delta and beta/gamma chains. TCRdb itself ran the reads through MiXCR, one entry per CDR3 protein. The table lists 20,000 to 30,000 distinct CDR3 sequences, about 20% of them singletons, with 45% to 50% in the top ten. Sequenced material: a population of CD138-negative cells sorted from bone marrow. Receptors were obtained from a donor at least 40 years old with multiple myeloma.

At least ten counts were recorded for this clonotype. CDR3 nucleotides: TGTGCCAGCAGCTTAAAGGGACTAGCGGGGGGGTCGAACACCGGGGAGCTGTTTTTT. It encodes CASSLKGLAGGSNTGELFF. This rearrangement joins TRBV7-2 to TRBJ2-2, with 16 bases matching TRBD2. The CDR3 sequence is 19 residues long. Germline V lookup: CDR1 SGHTA, CDR2 FQGNSA. Trimming took 2 bases from V and 0 from J; bases not matched to a gene: 3.

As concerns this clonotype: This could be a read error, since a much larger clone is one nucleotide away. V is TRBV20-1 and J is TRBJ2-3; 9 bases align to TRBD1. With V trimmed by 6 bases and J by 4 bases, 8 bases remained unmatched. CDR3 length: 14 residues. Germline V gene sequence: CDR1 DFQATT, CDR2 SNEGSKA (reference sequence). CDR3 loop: CSADPGQGADTQYF. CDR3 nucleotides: TGCAGTGCAGACCCGGGACAGGGAGCAGATACGCAGTATTTT.

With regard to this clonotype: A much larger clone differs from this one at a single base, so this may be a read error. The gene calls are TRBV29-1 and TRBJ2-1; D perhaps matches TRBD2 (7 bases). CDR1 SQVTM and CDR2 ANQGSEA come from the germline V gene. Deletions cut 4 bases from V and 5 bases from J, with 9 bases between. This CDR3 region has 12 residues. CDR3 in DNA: TGCAGCGTTGGGGAGGGGGACAATGAGCAGTTCTTC. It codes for CSVGEGDNEQFF.

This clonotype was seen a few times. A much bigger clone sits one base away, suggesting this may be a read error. The CDR3 here is CSGIRGRYTEAFF. In DNA, the CDR3 is TGCAGCGGTATCCGGGGCAGGTACACTGAAGCTTTCTTT. The chain carries TRBV29-1 and TRBJ1-1, with TRBD1 as a possible D gene (5 bases). CDR1 SQVTM and CDR2 ANQGSEA come from the germline V gene. CDR3 length equals 13 residues. The V gene lost 7 bases and the J gene lost 3 bases, with 15 bases spanning the gap.

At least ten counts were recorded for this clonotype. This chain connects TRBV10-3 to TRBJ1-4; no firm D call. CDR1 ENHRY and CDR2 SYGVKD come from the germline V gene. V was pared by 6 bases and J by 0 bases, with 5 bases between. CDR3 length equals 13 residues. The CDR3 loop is CAISPATNEKLFF. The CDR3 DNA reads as TGTGCCATCAGCCCGGCAACTAATGAAAAACTGTTTTTT.

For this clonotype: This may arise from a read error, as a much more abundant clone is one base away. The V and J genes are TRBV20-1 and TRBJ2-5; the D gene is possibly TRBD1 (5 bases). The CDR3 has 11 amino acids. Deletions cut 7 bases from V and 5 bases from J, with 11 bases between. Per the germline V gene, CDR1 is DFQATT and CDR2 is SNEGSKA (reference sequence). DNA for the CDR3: TGCAGTGGACTGGGGCGGGAGACCCAGTACTTC. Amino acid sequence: CSGLGRETQYF.

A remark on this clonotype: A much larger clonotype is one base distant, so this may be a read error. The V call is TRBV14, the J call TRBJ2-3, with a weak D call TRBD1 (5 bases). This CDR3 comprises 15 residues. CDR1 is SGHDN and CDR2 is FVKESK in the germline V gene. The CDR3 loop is CGSSQDISSTDTQYF. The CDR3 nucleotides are TGTGGCAGCAGTCAGGACATCTCTAGCACAGATACGCAGTATTTT.

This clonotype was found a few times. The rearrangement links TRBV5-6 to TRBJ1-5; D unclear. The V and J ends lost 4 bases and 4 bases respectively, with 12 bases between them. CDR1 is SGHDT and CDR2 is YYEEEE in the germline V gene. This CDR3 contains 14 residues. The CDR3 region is CASSLFRGNQPQHF. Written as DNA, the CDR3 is TGTGCCAGCAGCCTCTTCCGAGGGAATCAGCCCCAGCATTTT.

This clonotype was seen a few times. In DNA form, the CDR3 reads TGTGCCAGCAGCTGGGGTAGCGGGGCCGCCGATACGCAGTATTTT. This codes for CASSWGSGAADTQYF. The J gene is TRBJ2-3, the V gene TRBV11-2; 8 bases agree with TRBD2. There are 15 residues in the CDR3. The V and J ends lost 4 bases and 6 bases, in that order; junction bases with no gene match: 9. Looked up from germline, CDR1 is SGHAT and CDR2 is FQNNGV.

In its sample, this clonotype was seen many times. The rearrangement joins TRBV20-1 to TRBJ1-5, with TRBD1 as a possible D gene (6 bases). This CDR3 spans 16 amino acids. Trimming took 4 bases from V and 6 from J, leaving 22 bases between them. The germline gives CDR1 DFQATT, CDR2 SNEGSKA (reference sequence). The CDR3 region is CSATTSYRVRGQPQHF. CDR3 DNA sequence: TGCAGTGCTACAACTTCGTACAGGGTTAGGGGTCAGCCCCAGCATTTT.

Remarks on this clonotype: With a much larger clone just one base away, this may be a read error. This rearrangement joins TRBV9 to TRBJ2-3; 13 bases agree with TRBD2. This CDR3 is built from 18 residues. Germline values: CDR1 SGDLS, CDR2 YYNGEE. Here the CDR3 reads CASSVATSGGDGTDTRYF. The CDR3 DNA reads TGTGCCAGCAGCGTAGCAACTAGCGGGGGGGATGGCACAGATACGCGGTATTTT.

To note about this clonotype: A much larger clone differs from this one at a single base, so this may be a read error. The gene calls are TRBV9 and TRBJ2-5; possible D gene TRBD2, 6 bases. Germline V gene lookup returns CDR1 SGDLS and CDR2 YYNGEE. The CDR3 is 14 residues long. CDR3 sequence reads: CASSVTSTGETQCF. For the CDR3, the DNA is TGTGCCAGCAGCGTAACCTCTACGGGAGAGACCCAGTGCTTC. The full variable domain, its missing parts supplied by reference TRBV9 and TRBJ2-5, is DSGVTQTPKHLITATGQRVTLRCSPRSGDLSVYWYQQSLDQGLQFLIQYYNGEERAKGNILERFSAQQFPDLHSELNLSSLELGDSALYFCASSVTSTGETQCFGPGTRLLVL.

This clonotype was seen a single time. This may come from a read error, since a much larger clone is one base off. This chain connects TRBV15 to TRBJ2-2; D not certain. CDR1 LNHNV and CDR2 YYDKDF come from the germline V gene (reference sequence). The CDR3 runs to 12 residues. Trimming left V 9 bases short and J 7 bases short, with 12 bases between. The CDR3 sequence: CATSRVDGELFF. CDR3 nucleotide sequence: TGTGCCACATCCCGGGTGGACGGGGAGCTGTTTTTT.

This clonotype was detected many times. In DNA form, the CDR3 reads TGTGCCAGCAGTCGGGGTAATCAGCCCCAGCATTTT. Its protein product is CASSRGNQPQHF. This rearrangement joins TRBV19 to TRBJ1-5; no firm D call. This CDR3 is 12 amino acids long. Germline V gene data show CDR1 as LNHDA and CDR2 as SQIVND (reference sequence). V lost 9 bases, J lost 4 bases, and 10 bases lay in between.

CDR3: CASSPGFASYGYTF. The CDR3 DNA reads TGTGCCAGCAGCCCAGGGTTTGCAAGCTATGGCTACACCTTC. The chain joins TRBV4-2 to TRBJ1-2, with a weak D call TRBD1 (5 bases). The CDR3 totals 14 residues. Germline lookup yields CDR1 LGHNA and CDR2 YNFKEQ. V was cut by 4 bases and J by 4 bases, with 13 bases left in between.

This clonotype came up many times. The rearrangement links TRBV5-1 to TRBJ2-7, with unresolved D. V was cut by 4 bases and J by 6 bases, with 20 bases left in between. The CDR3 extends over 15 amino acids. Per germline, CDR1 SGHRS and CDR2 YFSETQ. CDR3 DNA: TGCGCCAGCAGCGCGGCCGTACCTCCTGGCGGCGAGCAGTACTTC. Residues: CASSAAVPPGGEQYF.

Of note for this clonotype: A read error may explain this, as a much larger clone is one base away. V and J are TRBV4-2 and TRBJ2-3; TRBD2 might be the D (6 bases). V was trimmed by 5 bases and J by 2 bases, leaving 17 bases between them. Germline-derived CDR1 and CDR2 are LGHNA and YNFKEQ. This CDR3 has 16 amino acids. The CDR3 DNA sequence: TGTGCCAGCAGCTACTCGACTAGTATCCTCACAGATACGCAGTATTTT. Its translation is CASSYSTSILTDTQYF.

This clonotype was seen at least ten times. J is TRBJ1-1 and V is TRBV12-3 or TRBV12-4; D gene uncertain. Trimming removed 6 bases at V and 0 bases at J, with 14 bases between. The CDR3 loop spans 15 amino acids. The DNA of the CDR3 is TGTGCCAGCAGCCACCGGACGGGCCTGAACACTGAAGCTTTCTTT. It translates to CASSHRTGLNTEAFF.

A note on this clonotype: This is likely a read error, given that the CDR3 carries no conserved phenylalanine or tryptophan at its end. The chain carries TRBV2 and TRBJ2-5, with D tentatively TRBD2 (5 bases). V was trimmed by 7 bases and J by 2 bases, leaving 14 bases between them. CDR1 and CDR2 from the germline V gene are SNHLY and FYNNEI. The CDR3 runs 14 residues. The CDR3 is CASKEVFNQETQYI. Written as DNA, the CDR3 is TGTGCCAGCAAGGAGGTGTTTAATCAAGAGACCCAGTACATC.

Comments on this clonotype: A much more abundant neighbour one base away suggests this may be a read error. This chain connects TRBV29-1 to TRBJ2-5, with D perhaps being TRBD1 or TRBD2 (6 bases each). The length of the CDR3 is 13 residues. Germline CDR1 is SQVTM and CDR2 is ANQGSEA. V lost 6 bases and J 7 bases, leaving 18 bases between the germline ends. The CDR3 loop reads CSVQRGLGGTQYF. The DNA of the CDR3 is TGCAGCGTCCAACGGGGGCTAGGAGGGACCCAGTACTTC. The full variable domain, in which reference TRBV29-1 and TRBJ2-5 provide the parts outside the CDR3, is SAVISQKPSRDICQRGTSLTIQCQVDSQVTMMFWYRQQPGQSLTLIATANQGSEATYESGFVIDKFPISRPNLTFSTLTVSNMSPEDSSIYLCSVQRGLGGTQYFGPGTRLLVL.

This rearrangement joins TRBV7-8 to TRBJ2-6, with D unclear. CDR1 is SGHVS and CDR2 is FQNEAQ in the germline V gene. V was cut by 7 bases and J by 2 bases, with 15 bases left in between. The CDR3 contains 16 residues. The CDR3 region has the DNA TGTGCCAGCAACGCCCTCGGCGTTGCTGGGGCCAACGTCCTGACTTTC. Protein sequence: CASNALGVAGANVLTF.

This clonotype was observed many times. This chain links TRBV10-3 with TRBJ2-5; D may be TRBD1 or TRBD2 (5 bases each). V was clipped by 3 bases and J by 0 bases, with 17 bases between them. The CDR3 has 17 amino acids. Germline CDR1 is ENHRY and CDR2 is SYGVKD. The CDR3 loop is CAISDPLRDGHQETQYF. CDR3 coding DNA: TGTGCCATCAGTGACCCCCTCCGGGACGGACACCAAGAGACCCAGTACTTC.

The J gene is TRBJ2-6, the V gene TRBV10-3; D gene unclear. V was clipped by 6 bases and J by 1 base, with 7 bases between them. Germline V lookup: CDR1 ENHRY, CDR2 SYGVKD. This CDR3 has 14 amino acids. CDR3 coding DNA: TGTGCCATCAGGAGCTCTTCTGGGGCCAACGTCCTGACTTTC. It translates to CAIRSSSGANVLTF.

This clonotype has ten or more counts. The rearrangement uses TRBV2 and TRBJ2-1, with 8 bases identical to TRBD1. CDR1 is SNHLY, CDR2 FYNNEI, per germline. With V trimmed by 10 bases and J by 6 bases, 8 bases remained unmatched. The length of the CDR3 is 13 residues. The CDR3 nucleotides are TGTGCCATCCAGGACAGGGTTTTCAATGAGCAGTTCTTC. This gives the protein CAIQDRVFNEQFF.

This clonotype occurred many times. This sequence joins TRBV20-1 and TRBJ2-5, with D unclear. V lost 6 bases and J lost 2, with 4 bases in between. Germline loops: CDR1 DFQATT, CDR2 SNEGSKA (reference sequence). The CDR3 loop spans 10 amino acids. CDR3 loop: CSAQQETQYF. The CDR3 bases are TGCAGTGCCCAGCAAGAGACCCAGTACTTC.

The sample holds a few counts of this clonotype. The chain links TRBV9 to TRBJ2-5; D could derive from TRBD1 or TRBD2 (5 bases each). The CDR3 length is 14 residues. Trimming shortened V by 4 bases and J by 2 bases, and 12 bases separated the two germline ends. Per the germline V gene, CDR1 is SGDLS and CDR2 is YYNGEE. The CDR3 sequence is CASSSSGAQETQYF. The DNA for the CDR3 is TGTGCCAGCAGCTCCTCCGGGGCTCAAGAGACCCAGTACTTC.